These 30 T cell receptor beta chains were all obtained from the same sample, sequenced in a study of blood T cells in healthy people across ages. Primed by a sample-barcoded 5' primer and a J-beta primer mix, a second PCR proceeded for 7 to 11 cycles. MiXCR was run by TCRdb on the 5' RACE reads, yielding one entry per CDR3 protein. The sample records more than 450,000 distinct CDR3 sequences, roughly a quarter being singletons. This sample was also put to use in a study of T cells of mothers and their children.

Input material: blood. The receptors stem from a boy younger than 10 in good health.

The gene calls are TRBV9 and TRBJ2-3; 9 nucleotides align to TRBD2. The CDR3 is made up of 14 amino acids. V trimming: 4 bases; J trimming: 2 bases; junction bases outside the gene matches: 2. Germline values: CDR1 SGDLS, CDR2 YYNGEE. The DNA of the CDR3 is TGTGCCAGCAGCTCTAGCGGGGCCACAGATACGCAGTATTTT. Protein product: CASSSSGATDTQYF.

The sample holds many counts of this clonotype. This chain joins TRBV5-1 and TRBJ2-3; 14 nucleotides agree with TRBD2. Germline CDR1 reads SGHRS; CDR2 reads YFSETQ. With 6 bases clipped from V and 8 bases from J, the junction kept 8 bases outside the gene matches. This CDR3 region has 15 residues. The CDR3 reads CASTPTSGGAGTQYF. CDR3 nucleotide sequence: TGCGCCAGCACCCCGACTAGCGGGGGGGCGGGTACGCAGTATTTT.

A few counts support this clonotype. V and J are TRBV18 and TRBJ1-4; no clear D. Trimming removed 4 bases at V and 0 bases at J, with 18 bases between. The CDR3 has 18 residues. CDR1 and CDR2 (germline): KGHSH, LQKENI. The CDR3 region is CASSQKDAGSATNEKLFF. DNA for the CDR3: TGTGCCAGCTCACAGAAAGATGCTGGGAGTGCAACTAATGAAAAACTGTTTTTT. Using reference TRBV18 and TRBJ1-4 for the parts outside the CDR3, the full variable domain is NAGVMQNPRHLVRRRGQEARLRCSPMKGHSHVYWYRQLPEEGLKFMVYLQKENIIDESGMPKERFSAEFPKEGPSILRIQQVVRGDSAAYFCASSQKDAGSATNEKLFFGSGTQLSVL.

The chain recombines TRBV12-5 with TRBJ1-5, with 8 bases fitting TRBD1. Germline CDR1 and CDR2: LGHNT and FRNRAP. The CDR3 extends over 13 amino acids. V dropped 6 bases and J dropped 6; count of bases not matched to a gene: 4. The CDR3 is CASGLTGVQPQHF. The CDR3 nucleotides read TGTGCTAGTGGCTTGACAGGGGTTCAGCCCCAGCATTTT. The full variable domain, with the rest looked up from reference TRBV12-5 and TRBJ1-5, is DARVTQTPRHKVTEMGQEVTMRCQPILGHNTVFWYRQTMMQGLELLAYFRNRAPLDDSGMPKDRFSAEMPDATLATLKIQPSEPRDSAVYFCASGLTGVQPQHFGDGTRLSIL.

Remarks on this clonotype: The germline gene is not matched at one end of the junction; a read error may be the cause. The chain recombines TRBV14 with TRBJ1-5; D is perhaps TRBD1 (5 bases). The germline V gene encodes CDR1 SGHDN and CDR2 FVKESK. The CDR3 sequence is 17 residues long. The CDR3 loop is CASSQQAGPHSNQPQHF. The CDR3 DNA follows: TGTGCCAGTAGCCAACAGGCGGGACCCCATAGCAATCAGCCCCAGCATTTT. Filled out from reference TRBV14 and TRBJ1-5, the complete variable domain reads EAGVTQFPSHSVIEKGQTVTLRCDPISGHDNLYWYRRVMGKEIKFLLHFVKESKQDESGMPNNRFLAERTGGTYSTLKVQPAELEDSGVYFCASSQQAGPHSNQPQHFGDGTRLSIL.

V usage is TRBV24-1 and J usage is TRBJ2-3; D is perhaps TRBD2 (5 bases). The length of the CDR3 is 16 residues. Trimming left V 3 bases short and J 6 bases short, with 18 bases between. Germline CDR1 and CDR2: KGHDR and SFDVKD. This CDR3 reads CATSDKTSGRGDTQYF. The CDR3, as DNA: TGTGCCACCAGTGATAAGACATCGGGCCGAGGGGATACGCAGTATTTT.

The table lists this clonotype with many counts. This chain joins TRBV9 and TRBJ2-5, with 12 positions matching TRBD1. The DNA end is more similar to TRBJ2-1, so the J call may be wrong. From germline, CDR1 is SGDLS and CDR2 YYNGEE. The CDR3 is made up of 17 amino acids. The CDR3 region is CASSVAPGTGGQNEQFF. CDR3 DNA: TGTGCCAGCAGCGTAGCCCCCGGGACAGGGGGCCAAAATGAGCAGTTCTTC.

The chain joins TRBV5-1 to TRBJ1-2; TRBD1 is a possible D gene (5 bases). Germline loops: CDR1 SGHRS, CDR2 YFSETQ. This CDR3 has 16 amino acids. V shed 4 bases and J shed 0 bases, with 16 bases lying between them. The CDR3 spells CASSLRPGLTNYGYTF. The CDR3 coding sequence is TGCGCCAGCAGCCTAAGGCCGGGACTGACTAACTATGGCTACACCTTC.

This clonotype appeared a few times. The rearrangement links TRBV20-1 to TRBJ1-5; possibly TRBD1 for D (6 bases). The germline V gene has CDR1 DFQATT and CDR2 SNEGSKA (reference sequence). CDR3 length: 16 amino acids. Between the trimmed V and J ends, which lost 0 bases and 1 base, there was a span of 13 bases. CDR3 sequence reads: CSARDARQGSNQPQHF. The CDR3 DNA follows: TGCAGTGCTAGAGATGCACGGCAGGGGAGCAATCAGCCCCAGCATTTT.

The V gene is TRBV12-3 or TRBV12-4, the J gene TRBJ2-7; 7 nucleotides align to TRBD2. The CDR3 has 14 residues. V lost 5 bases and J lost 5; bases outside the gene matches: 9. The CDR3 region has the DNA TGTGCCAGCAGTCCCCGGGGGGATGGCAACGAGCAGTACTTC. Encoded protein: CASSPRGDGNEQYF.

V and J are TRBV6-2 or TRBV6-3 and TRBJ2-5, with 7 bases identical to TRBD2. CDR3 length: 13 amino acids. Germline V lookup: CDR1 MNHEY, CDR2 SVGEGT. J was trimmed by 4 bases and V by 8 bases; bases with no gene match: 7. CDR3 sequence (DNA): TGTGCCAGCTTTGCGGGGAGGGGAGAGACCCAGTACTTC. It translates to CASFAGRGETQYF.

The chain combines TRBV4-1 with TRBJ2-4; D gene ambiguous. V lost 2 bases and J lost 3, with 14 bases in between. The length of the CDR3 is 16 residues. Per germline, CDR1 MGHRA and CDR2 YSYEKL. The CDR3 nucleotides read TGCGCCAGCAGCCAACTAGGCTTTATTGACAAAAACATTCAGTACTTC. Its translation: CASSQLGFIDKNIQYF.

The chain couples TRBV5-5 to TRBJ2-5, with TRBD1 matching 7 bases. The J call is uncertain, as TRBJ2-7 better fits the DNA end. Germline-derived CDR1 and CDR2 are SGHKS and YYEKEE (reference sequence). This CDR3 is built from 14 residues. CDR3 protein: CASSFRDSIFEQYF. The CDR3 DNA follows: TGTGCCAGCAGCTTCAGGGACAGCATTTTCGAGCAGTACTTC.

At least ten counts were recorded for this clonotype. The rearrangement uses TRBV29-1 and TRBJ2-1; D is perhaps TRBD1 or TRBD2 (5 bases each). In germline, CDR1 is SQVTM, CDR2 ANQGSEA. Trimming stripped 1 base from V and 0 bases from J, with 10 bases between. The CDR3 is 15 amino acids. CDR3 sequence reads: CSVEGDGRSYNEQFF. The CDR3 DNA is TGCAGCGTTGAAGGGGACGGACGCTCCTACAATGAGCAGTTCTTC.

The table lists this clonotype with a few counts. The gene calls are TRBV25-1 and TRBJ2-3, with TRBD1 matching over 8 bases. Germline V gives CDR1 MGHDK, CDR2 SYGVNS. V lost 2 bases to trimming and J lost 3 bases; unmatched junction nucleotides: 4. This CDR3 has 15 amino acids. This chain's CDR3 is CASSEAYRGTDTQYF. Written as DNA, the CDR3 is TGTGCCAGCAGTGAAGCGTACAGGGGGACAGATACGCAGTATTTT.

The chain's CDR3 is CANPGQGEEKLFF. The CDR3 DNA follows: TGTGCCAATCCGGGACAGGGGGAAGAAAAACTGTTTTTT. The chain carries TRBV5-5 and TRBJ1-4; the match to TRBD1 covers 11 bases. Germline loops: CDR1 SGHKS, CDR2 YYEKEE (reference sequence). The CDR3 contains 13 residues. V lost 9 bases and J lost 8; bases outside the gene matches: 6. The complete variable domain, with remaining parts taken from reference TRBV5-5 and TRBJ1-4, reads DAGVTQSPTHLIKTRGQQVTLRCSPISGHKSVSWYQQVLGQGPQFIFQYYEKEERGRGNFPDRFSARQFPNYSSELNVNALLLGDSALYLCANPGQGEEKLFFGSGTQLSVL.

The chain has TRBV12-3 or TRBV12-4 and TRBJ2-1; 9 positions match TRBD2. The J segment lost 2 bases and the V segment lost 0 bases, leaving 8 bases of the junction unmatched. The CDR3 has 18 amino acids. CDR3 region: CASSLARASGKAYNEQFF. The CDR3 bases are TGTGCCAGCAGTTTAGCGCGGGCTAGCGGGAAGGCCTACAATGAGCAGTTCTTC.

A note on this clonotype: An end of the junction does not agree with germline; a read error may underlie this. This chain joins TRBV7-3 and TRBJ2-6; 7 positions match TRBD1. In germline, CDR1 is SGHTA, CDR2 FQGTGA. The CDR3 runs to 17 residues. For the CDR3, the DNA is TGTGCCACCAGCGCGACAGGGAGATTCTCTGGGGCCAACGTCCTGACTTTC. This gives the protein CATSATGRFSGANVLTF.

The chain has TRBV7-2 and TRBJ2-2; perhaps TRBD2 as D (6 bases). The CDR3 contains 16 residues. V lost 5 bases, J lost 2 bases, and 15 bases lay in between. Germline CDR1 SGHTA, CDR2 FQGNSA. The CDR3 is CASSPRVSGNTGELFF. The CDR3 DNA sequence: TGTGCCAGCAGCCCCCGTGTTAGCGGAAACACCGGGGAGCTGTTTTTT.

This clonotype came up a few times. The chain uses TRBV20-1 and TRBJ1-2, with D perhaps matching TRBD1 (6 bases). There are 12 residues in the CDR3. Germline CDR1 DFQATT, CDR2 SNEGSKA (reference sequence). V was shortened by 6 bases and J by 4 bases, with 12 bases between the two germline ends. CDR3 DNA: TGCAGTGCCCCGAGGGGGGGCTATGGCTACACCTTC. Its translation is CSAPRGGYGYTF.

This chain links TRBV7-2 with TRBJ1-2; weak D call: TRBD1 (5 bases). This CDR3 has 14 residues. From germline, CDR1 is SGHTA and CDR2 FQGNSA. Trimming stripped 2 bases from V and 4 bases from J, with 11 bases between. In DNA, the CDR3 is TGTGCCAGCAGCTTACGGCAGGGACGCTATGGCTACACCTTC. This translates into CASSLRQGRYGYTF. The variable domain in full, completed from reference TRBV7-2 and TRBJ1-2, reads GAGVSQSPSNKVTEKGKDVELRCDPISGHTALYWYRQSLGQGLEFLIYFQGNSAPDKSGLPSDRFSAERTGGSVSTLTIQRTQQEDSAVYLCASSLRQGRYGYTFGSGTRLTVV.

DNA of the CDR3: TGTGCCAGCAGCTTACTTCCCCCTCGGGATACGCAGTATTTT. Translation: CASSLLPPRDTQYF. V and J are TRBV7-2 and TRBJ2-3; D not certain. The length of the CDR3 is 14 residues. Germline CDR1 SGHTA, CDR2 FQGNSA. V lost 2 bases, J lost 6 bases, and 12 bases lay in between.

The gene calls are TRBV6-6 and TRBJ1-1; no firm D call. Germline values: CDR1 MNHNY, CDR2 SVGAGI (reference sequence). Trimming took 6 bases from V and 0 from J, leaving 8 bases between them. This CDR3 spans 13 amino acids. The CDR3 nucleotides read TGTGCCAGCAGACCCGGCCTGAACACTGAAGCTTTCTTT. It is translated as CASRPGLNTEAFF.

This clonotype was counted only a few times. The CDR3 nucleotides read TGTGCCAGCAGCTTATTTTCAGGGGAGGGAGATGAGCAGTTCTTC. This encodes CASSLFSGEGDEQFF. The V call is TRBV7-7, the J call TRBJ2-1, with D tentatively TRBD2 (7 bases). This CDR3 has 15 residues. Germline V gives CDR1 SSHAT, CDR2 FNYEAQ (reference sequence). V gave up 2 bases and J gave up 8 bases, with 16 bases separating them.

The chain joins TRBV12-5 to TRBJ2-1; 9 nucleotides match TRBD1. J gave up 8 bases and V 6 bases, and 11 bases lay outside the gene matches. The CDR3 covers 15 residues. Germline CDR1 reads LGHNT; CDR2 reads FRNRAP. The CDR3 DNA reads as TGTGCTAGTGGCCTTCGGACAGGGGCCTCATATGAGCAGTTCTTC. Translated, it gives CASGLRTGASYEQFF.

Here the CDR3 DNA reads TGTGCCAGCAGCTTCGAAACAGGGGAATATCACGAGCAGTACTTC. It encodes CASSFETGEYHEQYF. The chain employs TRBV5-6 and TRBJ2-7, with TRBD1 matching over 7 bases. The CDR3 sequence is 15 residues long. Per germline, CDR1 SGHDT and CDR2 YYEEEE. J lost 5 bases, V lost 2 bases, and 10 bases had no gene match.

The chain carries TRBV5-1 and TRBJ2-1; the D is unclear. Looked up from germline, CDR1 is SGHRS and CDR2 is YFSETQ. The V end was cut by 0 bases, the J end by 10 bases, with 8 bases between. The CDR3 consists of 12 residues. CDR3 DNA sequence: TGCGCCAGCAGCTTGGGGGCCGGGGAGCAGTTCTTC. As protein: CASSLGAGEQFF.

Many counts were recorded for this clonotype. V usage is TRBV29-1 and J usage is TRBJ1-1, with D unresolved. Germline CDR1 is SQVTM and CDR2 is ANQGSEA. Trimming removed 4 bases at V and 4 bases at J, with 7 bases between. The CDR3 totals 11 residues. CDR3 region: CSVGLGTEAFF. The CDR3 DNA reads as TGCAGCGTTGGGTTGGGCACTGAAGCTTTCTTT. The entire variable domain, with the rest obtained from reference TRBV29-1 and TRBJ1-1, is as follows: SAVISQKPSRDICQRGTSLTIQCQVDSQVTMMFWYRQQPGQSLTLIATANQGSEATYESGFVIDKFPISRPNLTFSTLTVSNMSPEDSSIYLCSVGLGTEAFFGQGTRLTVV.

V is TRBV7-9 and J is TRBJ2-5; 12 bases are a match to TRBD1. Germline assignment: CDR1 SEHNR and CDR2 FQNEAQ (reference sequence). Trimming removed 4 bases from V and 4 bases from J; junction bases left unmatched: 13. The CDR3 length is 18 residues. This CDR3 is CASSSPPPGQGARETQYF. Written as DNA, the CDR3 is TGTGCCAGCAGCTCCCCTCCTCCGGGACAGGGGGCGCGAGAGACCCAGTACTTC. Full variable domain (outside the CDR3, taken from reference TRBV7-9 and TRBJ2-5): DTGVSQNPRHKITKRGQNVTFRCDPISEHNRLYWYRQTLGQGPEFLTYFQNEAQLEKSRLLSDRFSAERPKGSFSTLEIQRTEQGDSAMYLCASSSPPPGQGARETQYFGPGTRLLVL.

This chain connects TRBV18 to TRBJ2-1; tentatively, D is TRBD1 or TRBD2 (5 bases each). The DNA end favors TRBJ2-7, so the J call may be wrong. This CDR3 region has 14 residues. Germline CDR1 is KGHSH and CDR2 is LQKENI. The chain's CDR3 is CASSPGRLSGEQYF. The CDR3 coding sequence is TGTGCCAGCTCACCGGGACGGCTTTCGGGAGAGCAGTACTTC.